These 3 T cell receptor beta chains originate from one sample sequenced in a study of cytomegalovirus exposure and HLA in healthy donors (dated by TCRdb to 2015 to 2018). To prepare the library, the immunoSEQ multiplex PCR assay was applied. For the multiplex PCR, a mixture combining 60 forward primers for TCR Vbeta segments and 13 reverse primers for TCR Jbeta segments was used. The source is immuneACCESS, and TCRdb retained only in-frame sequences with V and J called. Part of the clones is not carried over; for the studies checked, unresolved V genes explain less than half of this, and the remainder is unexplained. The sample records roughly 140,000 clones, 70% to 85% of which are singletons. 3% to 4% of the sample rests with the top ten. Specimen: PBMCs. These receptors all stem from a male donor in good health and CMV-seronegative.

This chain links TRBV13 with TRBJ1-2, with 10 bases that match TRBD1. This CDR3 is 13 amino acids long. V dropped 3 bases and J dropped 7; count of bases not matched to a gene: 2. From germline, CDR1 is PRHDT and CDR2 FYEKMQ (reference sequence). CDR3 protein: CASSLTGGSGYTF. The CDR3 nucleotides are TGTGCCAGCAGCTTGACAGGGGGCTCTGGCTACACCTTC.

This chain connects TRBV30 to TRBJ1-5, with D unclear. CDR3 length: 15 residues. Germline V CDR1 and CDR2: GTSNPN, SVGIG (reference sequence). Trimming removed 1 base from V and 0 bases from J, with 10 bases in between. CDR3 amino acids: CAWSGRQLSNQPQHF. DNA for the CDR3: TGTGCCTGGAGTGGCAGGCAGCTTAGCAATCAGCCCCAGCATTTT.

The rearrangement uses TRBV5-1 and TRBJ2-5; 7 bases fit TRBD2. The CDR3 spans 14 residues. The V gene's germline CDR1 is SGHRS and CDR2 YFSETQ. After removal of 2 bases from V and 5 bases from J, the junction contained 6 bases not matched to a gene. The CDR3 here is CASSLTGGSETQYF. The CDR3 coding sequence is TGCGCCAGCAGCTTAACCGGGGGGAGCGAGACCCAGTACTTC.